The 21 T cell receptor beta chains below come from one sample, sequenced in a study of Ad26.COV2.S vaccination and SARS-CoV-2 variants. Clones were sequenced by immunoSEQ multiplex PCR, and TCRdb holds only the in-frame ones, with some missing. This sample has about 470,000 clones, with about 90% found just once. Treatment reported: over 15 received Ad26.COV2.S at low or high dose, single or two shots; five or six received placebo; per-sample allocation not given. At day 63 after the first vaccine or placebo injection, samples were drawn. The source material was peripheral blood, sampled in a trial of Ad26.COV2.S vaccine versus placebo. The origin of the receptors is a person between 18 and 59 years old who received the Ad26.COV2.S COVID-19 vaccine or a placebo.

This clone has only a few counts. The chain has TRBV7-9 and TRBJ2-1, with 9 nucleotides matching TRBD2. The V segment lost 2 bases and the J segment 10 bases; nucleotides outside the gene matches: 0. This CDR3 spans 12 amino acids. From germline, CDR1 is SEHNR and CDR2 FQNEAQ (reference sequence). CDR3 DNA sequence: TGTGCCAGCAGCTTAAGCGGGAGGGAGCAGTTCTTC. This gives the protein CASSLSGREQFF.

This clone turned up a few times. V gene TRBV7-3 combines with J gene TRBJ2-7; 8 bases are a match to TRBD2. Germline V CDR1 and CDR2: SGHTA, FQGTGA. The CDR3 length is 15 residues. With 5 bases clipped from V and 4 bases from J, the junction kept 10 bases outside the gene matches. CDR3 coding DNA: TGTGCCAGCAGCATCGAAGCGGGAGACAGGTACGAGCAGTACTTC. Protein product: CASSIEAGDRYEQYF.

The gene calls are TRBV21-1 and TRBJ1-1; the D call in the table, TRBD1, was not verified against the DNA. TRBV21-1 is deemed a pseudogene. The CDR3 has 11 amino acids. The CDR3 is CAKGHITEAFF. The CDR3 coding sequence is TGTGCCAAGGGACACATCACTGAAGCTTTCTTT.

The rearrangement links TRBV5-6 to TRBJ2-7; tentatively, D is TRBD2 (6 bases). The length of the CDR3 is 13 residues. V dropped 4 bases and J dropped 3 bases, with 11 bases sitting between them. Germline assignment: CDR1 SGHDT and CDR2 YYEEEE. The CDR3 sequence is CASSAGPNYEQYF. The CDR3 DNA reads TGTGCCAGCAGCGCGGGACCAAACTACGAGCAGTACTTC. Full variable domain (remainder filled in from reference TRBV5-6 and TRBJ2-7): DAGVTQSPTHLIKTRGQQVTLRCSPKSGHDTVSWYQQALGQGPQFIFQYYEEEERQRGNFPDRFSGHQFPNYSSELNVNALLLGDSALYLCASSAGPNYEQYFGPGTRLTVT.

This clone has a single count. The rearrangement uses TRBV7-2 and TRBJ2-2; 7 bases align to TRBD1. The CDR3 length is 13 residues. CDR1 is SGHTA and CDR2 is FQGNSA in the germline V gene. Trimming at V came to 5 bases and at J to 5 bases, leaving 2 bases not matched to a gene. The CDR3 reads CASSGRGTGELFF. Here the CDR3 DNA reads TGTGCCAGCAGCGGCAGGGGGACCGGGGAGCTGTTTTTT.

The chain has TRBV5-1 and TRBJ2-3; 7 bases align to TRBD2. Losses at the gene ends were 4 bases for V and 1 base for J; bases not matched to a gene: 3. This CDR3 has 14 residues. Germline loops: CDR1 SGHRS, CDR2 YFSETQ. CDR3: CASSPGLRTDTQYF. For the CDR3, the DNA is TGCGCCAGCAGCCCGGGACTACGCACAGATACGCAGTATTTT.

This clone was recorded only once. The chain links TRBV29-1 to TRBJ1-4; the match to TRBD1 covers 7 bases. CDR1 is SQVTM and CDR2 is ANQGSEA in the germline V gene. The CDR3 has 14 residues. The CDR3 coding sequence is TGCACCTTAAAAGGGGGCAGGGGACATGAAAAACTGTTTTTT. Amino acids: CTLKGGRGHEKLFF.

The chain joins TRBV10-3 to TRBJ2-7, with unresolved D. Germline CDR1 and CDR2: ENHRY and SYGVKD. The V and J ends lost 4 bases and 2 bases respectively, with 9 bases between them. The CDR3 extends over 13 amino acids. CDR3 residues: CAISVPLTYEQYF. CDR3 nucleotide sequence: TGTGCCATCAGTGTGCCACTAACCTACGAGCAGTACTTC.

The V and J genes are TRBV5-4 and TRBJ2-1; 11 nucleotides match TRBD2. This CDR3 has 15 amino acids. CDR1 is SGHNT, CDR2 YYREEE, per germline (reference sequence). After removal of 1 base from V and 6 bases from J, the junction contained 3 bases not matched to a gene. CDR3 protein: CASSLTSGSINEQFF. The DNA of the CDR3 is TGTGCCAGCAGCTTGACTAGCGGGAGTATCAATGAGCAGTTCTTC. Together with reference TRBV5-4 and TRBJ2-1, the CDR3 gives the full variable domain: ETGVTQSPTHLIKTRGQQVTLRCSSQSGHNTVSWYQQALGQGPQFIFQYYREEENGRGNFPPRFSGLQFPNYSSELNVNALELDDSALYLCASSLTSGSINEQFFGPGTRLTVL.

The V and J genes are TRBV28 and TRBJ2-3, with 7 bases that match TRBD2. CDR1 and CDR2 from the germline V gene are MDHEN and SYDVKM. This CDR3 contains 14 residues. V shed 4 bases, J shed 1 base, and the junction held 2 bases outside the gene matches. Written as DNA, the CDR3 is TGTGCCAGCAGTTCTAGCGGTGGCACAGATACGCAGTATTTT. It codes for CASSSSGGTDTQYF.

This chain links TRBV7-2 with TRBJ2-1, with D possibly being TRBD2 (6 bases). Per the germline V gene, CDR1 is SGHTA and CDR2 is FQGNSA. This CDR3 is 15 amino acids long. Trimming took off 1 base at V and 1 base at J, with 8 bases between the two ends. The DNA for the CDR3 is TGTGCCAGCAGCTTAGAACGGGGGTCCTACAATGAGCAGTTCTTC. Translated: CASSLERGSYNEQFF.

The CDR3 loop is CASSFGTVETQYF. The CDR3 region has the DNA TGTGCCAGCAGCTTCGGGACAGTAGAGACCCAGTACTTC. The gene calls are TRBV5-5 and TRBJ2-5, with 7 bases that match TRBD1. In germline, CDR1 is SGHKS, CDR2 YYEKEE (reference sequence). The J segment lost 4 bases and the V segment lost 2 bases, leaving 2 bases of the junction unmatched. This CDR3 has 13 residues.

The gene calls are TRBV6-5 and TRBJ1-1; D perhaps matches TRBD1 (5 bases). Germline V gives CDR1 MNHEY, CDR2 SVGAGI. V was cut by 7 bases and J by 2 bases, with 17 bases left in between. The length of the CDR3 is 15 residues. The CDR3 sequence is CASNIYRNLNTEAFF. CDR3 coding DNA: TGTGCCAGCAACATCTACAGGAATTTAAACACTGAAGCTTTCTTT.

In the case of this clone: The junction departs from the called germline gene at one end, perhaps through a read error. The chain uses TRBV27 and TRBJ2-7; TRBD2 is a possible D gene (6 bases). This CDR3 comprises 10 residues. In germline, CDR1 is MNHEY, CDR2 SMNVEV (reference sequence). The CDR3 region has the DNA TGTGCCAGCATGCGGACTACACAATCTTTC. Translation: CASMRTTQSF.

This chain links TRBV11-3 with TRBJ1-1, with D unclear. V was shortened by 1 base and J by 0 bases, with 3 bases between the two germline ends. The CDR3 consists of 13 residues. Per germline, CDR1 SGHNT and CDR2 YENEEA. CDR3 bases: TGTGCCAGCAGCTTAGCAATGAACACTGAAGCTTTCTTT. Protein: CASSLAMNTEAFF.

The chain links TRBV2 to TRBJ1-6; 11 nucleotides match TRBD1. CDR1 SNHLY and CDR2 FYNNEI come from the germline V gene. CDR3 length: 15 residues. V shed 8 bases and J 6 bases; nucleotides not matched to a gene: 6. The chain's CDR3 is CASSPGTGGNSPLHF. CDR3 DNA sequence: TGTGCCAGCTCGCCGGGGACAGGGGGTAATTCACCCCTCCACTTT.

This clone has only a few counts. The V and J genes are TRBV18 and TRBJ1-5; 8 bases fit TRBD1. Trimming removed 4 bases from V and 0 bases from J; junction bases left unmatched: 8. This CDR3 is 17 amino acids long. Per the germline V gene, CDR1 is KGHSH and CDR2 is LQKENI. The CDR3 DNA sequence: TGTGCCAGCTCACTAACGGGGACAGGTTATAGCAATCAGCCCCAGCATTTT. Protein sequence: CASSLTGTGYSNQPQHF. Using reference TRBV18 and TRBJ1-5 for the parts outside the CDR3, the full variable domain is NAGVMQNPRHLVRRRGQEARLRCSPMKGHSHVYWYRQLPEEGLKFMVYLQKENIIDESGMPKERFSAEFPKEGPSILRIQQVVRGDSAAYFCASSLTGTGYSNQPQHFGDGTRLSIL.

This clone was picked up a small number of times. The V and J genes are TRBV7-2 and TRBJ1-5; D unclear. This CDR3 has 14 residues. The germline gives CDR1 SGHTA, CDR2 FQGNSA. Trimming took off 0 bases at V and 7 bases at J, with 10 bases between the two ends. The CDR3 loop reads CASSLAQDWQPQHF. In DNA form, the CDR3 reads TGTGCCAGCAGCTTAGCGCAGGACTGGCAGCCCCAGCATTTT.

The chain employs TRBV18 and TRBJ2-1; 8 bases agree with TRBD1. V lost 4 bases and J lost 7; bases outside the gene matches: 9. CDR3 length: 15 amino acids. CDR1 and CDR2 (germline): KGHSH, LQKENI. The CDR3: CASSRSGQGSNEQFF. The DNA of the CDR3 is TGTGCCAGCTCACGTAGTGGACAGGGAAGTAATGAGCAGTTCTTC.

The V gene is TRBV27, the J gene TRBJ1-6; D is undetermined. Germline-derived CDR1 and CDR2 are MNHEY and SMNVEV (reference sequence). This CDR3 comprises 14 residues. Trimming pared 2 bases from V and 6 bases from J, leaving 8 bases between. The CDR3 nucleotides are TGTGCCAGCAGTTTAGGAGGTATTAATTCACCCCTCCACTTT. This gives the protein CASSLGGINSPLHF.

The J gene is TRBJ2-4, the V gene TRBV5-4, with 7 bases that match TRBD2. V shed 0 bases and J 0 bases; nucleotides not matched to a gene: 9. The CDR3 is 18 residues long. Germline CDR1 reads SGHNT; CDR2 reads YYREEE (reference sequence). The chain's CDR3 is CASSLAGTTSLAKNIQYF. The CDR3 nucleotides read TGTGCCAGCAGCTTGGCGGGGACTACTTCTTTAGCCAAAAACATTCAGTACTTC.